The TCR beta chain under discussion was sequenced for a study of T cells in localized non-small cell lung cancer. Broader study findings: Uninvolved nearby lung showed the greatest T cell clonality, exceeding that found in tumor. Longer overall survival was seen with higher T cell density measured in blood.

Trimming cost V 6 bases and J 6 bases, with 12 bases left between them. CDR3 length: 12 amino acids. Germline CDR1 reads MNHEY; CDR2 reads SVGAGI. Repertoires were generated with immunoSEQ multiplex PCR, while TCRdb's copy carries only in-frame clones and drops some. The repertoire consists of around 35,000 clones, with 85% to 95% occurring once and the leading ten covering roughly 8.2%. As for this clone: Its antigen is currently unknown.

The sequence derives from a female donor aged 60 or older with stage I lung adenocarcinoma. Material: peripheral blood, obtained before any cancer treatment. V is TRBV6-5 and J is TRBJ2-7; D uncertain. The CDR3 DNA is TGTGCCAGCAGCGAGGACGTATCCGAGCAGTACTTC. Encoded protein: CASSEDVSEQYF.